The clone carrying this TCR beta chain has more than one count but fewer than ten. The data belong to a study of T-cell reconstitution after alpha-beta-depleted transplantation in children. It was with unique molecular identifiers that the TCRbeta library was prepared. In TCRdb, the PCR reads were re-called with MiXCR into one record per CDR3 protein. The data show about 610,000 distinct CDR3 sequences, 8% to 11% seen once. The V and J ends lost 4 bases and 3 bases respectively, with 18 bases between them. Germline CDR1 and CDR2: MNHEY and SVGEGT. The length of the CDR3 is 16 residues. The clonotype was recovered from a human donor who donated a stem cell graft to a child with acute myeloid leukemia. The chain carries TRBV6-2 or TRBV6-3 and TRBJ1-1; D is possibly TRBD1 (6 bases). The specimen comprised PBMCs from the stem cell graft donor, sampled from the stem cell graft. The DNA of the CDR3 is TGTGCCAGCAGTTCTCCGGCCAGGGGAGAGTACACTGAAGCTTTCTTT. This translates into CASSSPARGEYTEAFF.